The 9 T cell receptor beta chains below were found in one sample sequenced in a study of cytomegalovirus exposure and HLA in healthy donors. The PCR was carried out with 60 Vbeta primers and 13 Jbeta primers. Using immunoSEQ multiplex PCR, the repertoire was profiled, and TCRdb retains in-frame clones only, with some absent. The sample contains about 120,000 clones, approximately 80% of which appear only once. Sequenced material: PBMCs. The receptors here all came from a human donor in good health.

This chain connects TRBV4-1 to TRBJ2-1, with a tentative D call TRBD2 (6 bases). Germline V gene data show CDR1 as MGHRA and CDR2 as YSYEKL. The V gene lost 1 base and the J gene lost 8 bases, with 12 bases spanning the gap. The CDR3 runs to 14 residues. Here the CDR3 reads CASSQASGDYEQFF. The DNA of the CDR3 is TGCGCCAGCAGCCAAGCCTCGGGGGACTATGAGCAGTTCTTC.

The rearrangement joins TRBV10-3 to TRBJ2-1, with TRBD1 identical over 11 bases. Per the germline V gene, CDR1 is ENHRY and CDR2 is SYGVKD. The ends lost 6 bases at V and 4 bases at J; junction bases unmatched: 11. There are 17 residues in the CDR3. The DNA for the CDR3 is TGTGCCATCAGAGGACAGGGGGCCCCTCAGGGGTACAATGAGCAGTTCTTC. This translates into CAIRGQGAPQGYNEQFF.

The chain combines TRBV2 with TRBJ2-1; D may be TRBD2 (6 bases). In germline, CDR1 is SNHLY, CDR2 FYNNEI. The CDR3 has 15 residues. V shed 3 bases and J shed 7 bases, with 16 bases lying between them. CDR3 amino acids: CASSDTSTEVNEQFF. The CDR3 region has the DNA TGTGCCAGCAGTGATACTAGCACGGAGGTAAATGAGCAGTTCTTC. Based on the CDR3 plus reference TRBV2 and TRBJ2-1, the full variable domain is EPEVTQTPSHQVTQMGQEVILRCVPISNHLYFYWYRQILGQKVEFLVSFYNNEISEKSEIFDDQFSVERPDGSNFTLKIRSTKLEDSAMYFCASSDTSTEVNEQFFGPGTRLTVL.

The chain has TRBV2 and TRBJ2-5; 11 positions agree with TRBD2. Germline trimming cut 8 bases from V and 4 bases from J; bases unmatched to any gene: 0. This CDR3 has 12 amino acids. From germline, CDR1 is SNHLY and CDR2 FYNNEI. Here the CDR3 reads CASGTSGETQYF. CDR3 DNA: TGTGCCAGCGGGACTAGCGGAGAGACCCAGTACTTC.

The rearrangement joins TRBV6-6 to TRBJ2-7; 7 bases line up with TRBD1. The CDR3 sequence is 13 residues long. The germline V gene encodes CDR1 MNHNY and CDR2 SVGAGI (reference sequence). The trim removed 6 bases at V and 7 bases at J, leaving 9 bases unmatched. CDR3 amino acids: CASRHTGVVEQYF. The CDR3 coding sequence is TGTGCCAGCAGGCATACAGGGGTGGTGGAGCAGTACTTC.

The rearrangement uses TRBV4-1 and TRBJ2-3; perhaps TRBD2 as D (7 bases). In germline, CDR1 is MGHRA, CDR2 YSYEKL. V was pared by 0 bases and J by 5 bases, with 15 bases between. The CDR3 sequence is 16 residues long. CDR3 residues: CASSQDLGGGVDTQYF. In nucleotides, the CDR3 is TGCGCCAGCAGCCAAGATCTCGGCGGGGGCGTAGATACGCAGTATTTT.

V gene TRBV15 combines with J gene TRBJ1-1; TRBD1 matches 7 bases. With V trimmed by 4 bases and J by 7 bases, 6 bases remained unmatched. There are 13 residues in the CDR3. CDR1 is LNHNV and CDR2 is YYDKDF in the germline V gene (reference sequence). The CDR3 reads CATSKGGTDEAFF. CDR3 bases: TGTGCCACCAGCAAAGGCGGGACAGATGAAGCTTTCTTT.

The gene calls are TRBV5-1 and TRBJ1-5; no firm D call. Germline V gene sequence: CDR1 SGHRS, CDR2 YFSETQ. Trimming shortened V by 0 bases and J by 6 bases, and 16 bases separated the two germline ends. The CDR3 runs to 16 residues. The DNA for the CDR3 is TGCGCCAGCAGCTTGGGGACTTCGGAAGGTATTCAGCCCCAGCATTTT. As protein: CASSLGTSEGIQPQHF.

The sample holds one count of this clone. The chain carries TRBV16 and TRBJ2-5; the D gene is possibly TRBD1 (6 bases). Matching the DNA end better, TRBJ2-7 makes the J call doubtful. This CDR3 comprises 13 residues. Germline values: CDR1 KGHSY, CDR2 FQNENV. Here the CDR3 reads CASSQSGQYEQYF. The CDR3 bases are TGTGCCAGCAGCCAATCTGGACAGTACGAGCAGTACTTC.